Shown below are 10 T cell receptor beta chains from a single sample sequenced in a study of shared clonotypes between healthy human individuals (dated by TCRdb to about 2020). The library was generated by the immunoSEQ multiplex PCR assay. What TCRdb holds here is the immuneACCESS table cut down to in-frame rearrangements. Part of the clones is not present; checked against another copy, under half of the missing clones reflect an unresolved V gene, and the others are unexplained. For this sample the table gives roughly 2.5 million clones, of which more than 90% were detected only once. Roughly 0.15% of the sample is in the top ten clones. Sequencing was carried out using naive CD4+ T cells sorted from blood. The cell subset or site label of this sample denotes: CD45RA+ positively selected. These receptors all come from a young man in good health.

V is TRBV4-2 and J is TRBJ2-5; 9 nucleotides align to TRBD2. The CDR3 is 18 amino acids. V trimming: 0 bases; J trimming: 2 bases; junction bases outside the gene matches: 10. Germline V lookup: CDR1 LGHNA, CDR2 YNFKEQ. CDR3 protein: CASSQDPASGVGQETQYF. The CDR3 coding sequence is TGTGCCAGCAGCCAAGATCCTGCTAGCGGGGTGGGTCAAGAGACCCAGTACTTC.

The chain joins TRBV5-4 to TRBJ2-5; 14 bases agree with TRBD2. Germline assignment: CDR1 SGHNT and CDR2 YYREEE (reference sequence). CDR3 size: 17 residues. V was clipped by 0 bases and J by 5 bases; unmatched bases: 6. CDR3 in amino acids: CASSLAGTSGSGETQYF. The CDR3 bases are TGTGCCAGCAGCTTGGCCGGGACTAGCGGGAGCGGGGAGACCCAGTACTTC.

The rearrangement uses TRBV7-2 and TRBJ2-2; D gene ambiguous. In germline, CDR1 is SGHTA, CDR2 FQGNSA. CDR3 length: 15 amino acids. V lost 5 bases and J 0 bases, leaving 10 bases between the germline ends. Written as DNA, the CDR3 is TGTGCCAGCAGCCTGACTGGCACGAACACCGGGGAGCTGTTTTTT. As protein: CASSLTGTNTGELFF.

This rearrangement joins TRBV14 to TRBJ2-3, with D perhaps matching TRBD2 (6 bases). The germline V gene encodes CDR1 SGHDN and CDR2 FVKESK. This CDR3 is 16 amino acids long. Trimming removed 0 bases at V and 2 bases at J, with 12 bases between. CDR3 bases: TGTGCCAGCAGCCAAGATAACGCGGGATCCACAGATACGCAGTATTTT. Its protein is CASSQDNAGSTDTQYF. Combining the CDR3 with reference TRBV14 and TRBJ2-3 gives the whole variable domain EAGVTQFPSHSVIEKGQTVTLRCDPISGHDNLYWYRRVMGKEIKFLLHFVKESKQDESGMPNNRFLAERTGGTYSTLKVQPAELEDSGVYFCASSQDNAGSTDTQYFGPGTRLTVL.

The chain uses TRBV19 and TRBJ1-1; D not certain. This CDR3 spans 14 amino acids. Germline CDR1 is LNHDA and CDR2 is SQIVND (reference sequence). Between the trimmed V and J ends, which lost 5 bases and 3 bases, there was a span of 13 bases. The CDR3 protein is CASSPPGRYTEAFF. CDR3 nucleotides: TGTGCCAGTAGTCCCCCGGGGAGATACACTGAAGCTTTCTTT.

J is TRBJ1-5 and V is TRBV5-1; D gene unclear. V gave up 0 bases and J gave up 7 bases, with 14 bases separating them. The CDR3 is 15 residues long. Looked up from germline, CDR1 is SGHRS and CDR2 is YFSETQ. The CDR3 nucleotides read TGCGCCAGCAGCTTGGAGGGTACGGGGAAGCAGCCCCAGCATTTT. Its protein is CASSLEGTGKQPQHF.

The J gene is TRBJ1-1, the V gene TRBV6-1; D may be TRBD1 (6 bases). Trimming cost V 9 bases and J 0 bases, with 17 bases left between them. Germline loops: CDR1 MNHNS, CDR2 SASEGT. This CDR3 is 15 amino acids long. CDR3 nucleotides: TGTGCCAGTAGGACAGAGGGGAGCATGAACACTGAAGCTTTCTTT. Its protein product is CASRTEGSMNTEAFF.

This rearrangement joins TRBV6-5 to TRBJ1-6; D gene ambiguous. Germline assignment: CDR1 MNHEY and CDR2 SVGAGI. V shed 0 bases and J shed 13 bases, with 13 bases lying between them. The CDR3 extends over 14 amino acids. The CDR3 loop reads CASSYSSPSLPLHF. The CDR3 DNA is TGTGCCAGCAGTTACTCTAGCCCGTCGCTCCCCCTCCACTTT.

The chain recombines TRBV5-4 with TRBJ1-1; possibly TRBD1 for D (5 bases). Germline V gene sequence: CDR1 SGHNT, CDR2 YYREEE (reference sequence). This CDR3 region has 14 residues. Between the trimmed V and J ends, which lost 4 bases and 5 bases, there was a span of 15 bases. In DNA form, the CDR3 reads TGTGCCAGCAGCACGCCGGGGGAACGGACTGAAGCTTTCTTT. Encoded protein: CASSTPGERTEAFF. The variable domain in full, with the rest retrieved from reference TRBV5-4 and TRBJ1-1, is ETGVTQSPTHLIKTRGQQVTLRCSSQSGHNTVSWYQQALGQGPQFIFQYYREEENGRGNFPPRFSGLQFPNYSSELNVNALELDDSALYLCASSTPGERTEAFFGQGTRLTVV.

The chain joins TRBV4-2 to TRBJ2-4; a possible D gene is TRBD2 (5 bases). CDR1 is LGHNA and CDR2 is YNFKEQ in the germline V gene. The CDR3 sequence is 13 residues long. V lost 4 bases, J lost 6 bases, and 10 bases lay in between. CDR3 sequence reads: CASSPGLGNIQYF. The CDR3 nucleotides read TGTGCCAGCAGCCCCGGACTGGGAAACATTCAGTACTTC.